The 11 T cell receptor beta chains below all came from one sample that was sequenced in a study of spatial heterogeneity in lung cancer. MiXCR, applied by TCRdb to the 5' RACE reads, yields one record per CDR3 protein. The data show about 17,000 distinct CDR3 sequences, over 20% seen once. Time point specified: sample taken at primary tumor resection. Sequencing of whole RNA from tumor, nontumor lung or frozen PBMC involved no sorting. The sequencing used PBMCs, collected at surgery. The receptors originated from a female donor with early-stage non-small cell lung cancer.

This clonotype is medium-sized by share. The CDR3 bases are TGTGCCATCAGTCGAACAGGGGGCGAGACGAACACCGGGGAGCTGTTTTTT. Translated: CAISRTGGETNTGELFF. The chain carries TRBV10-3 and TRBJ2-2; 9 bases map to TRBD1. J gave up 0 bases and V 5 bases, and 7 bases lay outside the gene matches. The CDR3 consists of 17 residues. Germline assignment: CDR1 ENHRY and CDR2 SYGVKD.

This clonotype is medium-sized (0.01 to 0.1%) by share. The gene calls are TRBV11-2 and TRBJ2-6; no clear D. Trimming stripped 3 bases from V and 0 bases from J, with 6 bases between. This CDR3 has 15 residues. The germline V gene has CDR1 SGHAT and CDR2 FQNNGV. DNA for the CDR3: TGTGCCAGCAGCTTGTCGGACTCTGGGGCCAACGTCCTGACTTTC. It codes for CASSLSDSGANVLTF.

This clonotype was recorded at least ten times. The chain has TRBV27 and TRBJ2-7; 9 bases line up with TRBD1. The V segment lost 8 bases and the J segment 6 bases; nucleotides outside the gene matches: 14. This CDR3 is 15 amino acids long. Germline V gene lookup returns CDR1 MNHEY and CDR2 SMNVEV (reference sequence). CDR3 region: CASAGVGQGRFEQYF. The CDR3 nucleotides read TGTGCCAGCGCGGGGGTGGGACAGGGTCGGTTCGAGCAGTACTTC.

This clonotype was seen only once. Being one base from a much bigger clone, this may be a read error. V is TRBV5-1 and J is TRBJ2-1; possibly TRBD1 for D (5 bases). Germline V gives CDR1 SGHRS, CDR2 YFSETQ. This CDR3 has 14 amino acids. CDR3 in amino acids: CASSPGQSYNGQFF. Here the CDR3 DNA reads TGCGCCAGCAGCCCAGGGCAATCCTACAATGGGCAGTTCTTC.

This clonotype was observed a handful of times. The rearrangement links TRBV28 to TRBJ2-1, with D possibly called TRBD1 or TRBD2 (6 bases each). V lost 3 bases and J 7 bases, leaving 16 bases between the germline ends. CDR1 is MDHEN and CDR2 is SYDVKM in the germline V gene. This CDR3 has 15 amino acids. CDR3 sequence (DNA): TGTGCCAGCAGTTTTTCCGGGGGCAGGTCGAATGAGCAGTTCTTC. As protein: CASSFSGGRSNEQFF.

The genes are TRBV6-6 and TRBJ2-7, with unresolved D. The V and J ends lost 2 bases and 3 bases respectively, with 2 bases between them. The CDR3 contains 11 residues. Per germline, CDR1 MNHNY and CDR2 SVGAGI (reference sequence). CDR3 protein: CASSYLYEQYF. Written as DNA, the CDR3 is TGTGCCAGCAGTTACCTCTACGAGCAGTACTTC.

The V call is TRBV6-6, the J call TRBJ2-3; possible D gene TRBD2, 5 bases. Germline V gene sequence: CDR1 MNHNY, CDR2 SVGAGI (reference sequence). V was clipped by 4 bases and J by 3 bases, with 8 bases between them. The length of the CDR3 is 13 residues. The CDR3 loop is CASSSRATDTQYF. The CDR3 coding sequence is TGTGCCAGCAGTTCGCGGGCGACAGATACGCAGTATTTT.

By sample fraction, this clonotype is medium-sized. The V call is TRBV5-1, the J call TRBJ1-2; D ambiguous. CDR1 is SGHRS, CDR2 YFSETQ, per germline. The V gene lost 0 bases and the J gene lost 7 bases, with 10 bases spanning the gap. The CDR3 is 13 residues long. The CDR3 spells CASSLDPGIGYTF. CDR3 bases: TGCGCCAGCAGCTTGGATCCAGGAATTGGCTACACCTTC. Using reference TRBV5-1 and TRBJ1-2 for the parts outside the CDR3, the full variable domain is KAGVTQTPRYLIKTRGQQVTLSCSPISGHRSVSWYQQTPGQGLQFLFEYFSETQRNKGNFPGRFSGRQFSNSRSEMNVSTLELGDSALYLCASSLDPGIGYTFGSGTRLTVV.

This clonotype is medium-sized (0.01 to 0.1%) within its sample. This rearrangement joins TRBV6-2 or TRBV6-3 to TRBJ2-1, with 16 positions matching TRBD2. The trim removed 6 bases at V and 0 bases at J, leaving 11 bases unmatched. The CDR3 totals 20 residues. Germline V CDR1 and CDR2: MNHEY, SVGEGT. CDR3 sequence: CASSPLPGLAGGSSYNEQFF. Here the CDR3 DNA reads TGTGCCAGCAGCCCTCTCCCGGGACTAGCGGGAGGGAGCTCCTACAATGAGCAGTTCTTC.

This clonotype counts as medium-sized. The CDR3 DNA reads as TGCGCCAGCAGCTTGATCGCGCAGGGGGGAGAGACCCAGTACTTC. Amino acids: CASSLIAQGGETQYF. The chain joins TRBV5-1 to TRBJ2-5; a possible D gene is TRBD1 (7 bases). Germline values: CDR1 SGHRS, CDR2 YFSETQ. The germline V and J ends were trimmed by 1 base and 4 bases, with 14 bases remaining between them. The CDR3 consists of 15 residues.

This clonotype was counted many times. The chain recombines TRBV4-1 with TRBJ2-2; TRBD2 might be the D (5 bases). Germline V CDR1 and CDR2: MGHRA, YSYEKL. Deletions cut 1 base from V and 5 bases from J, with 17 bases between. There are 17 residues in the CDR3. The CDR3: CASSQVMRADLTGELFF. The CDR3 region has the DNA TGCGCCAGCAGCCAAGTCATGCGGGCAGATCTGACCGGGGAGCTGTTTTTT.